Here is one TCR beta chain with its context. Its target is not known. This entry belongs to a study of cytomegalovirus exposure and HLA in healthy donors. Overall study: HLA-typed donors were the source of 90 million or so unique TCRs, which an early data release held.

Amplification used 60 Vbeta primers and 13 Jbeta primers. Clones were sequenced by immunoSEQ multiplex PCR, and TCRdb holds only the in-frame ones, with some missing. The profile shows approximately 180,000 clones, about four fifths of them singletons. The CDR3 has 14 amino acids. The germline CDR1 and CDR2 sequences are SGHTA and FQGNSA. Between the trimmed V and J ends, which lost 1 base and 7 bases, there was a span of 13 bases. The donors were healthy bone marrow donors. Study observations and caveats: In an earlier analysis, productive rearrangement rates for most beta V segments clustered near 87% or 30%.

The sequencing input was PBMCs. The sequence was obtained from a man younger than 45 in good health and CMV-seropositive. This chain joins TRBV7-2 and TRBJ1-1, with TRBD1 as a possible D gene (5 bases). CDR3 amino acids: CASSLVDSTGEAFF. The CDR3, as DNA: TGTGCCAGCAGCTTAGTCGACAGCACCGGTGAAGCTTTCTTT. Combining the CDR3 with reference TRBV7-2 and TRBJ1-1 gives the whole variable domain GAGVSQSPSNKVTEKGKDVELRCDPISGHTALYWYRQSLGQGLEFLIYFQGNSAPDKSGLPSDRFSAERTGGSVSTLTIQRTQQEDSAVYLCASSLVDSTGEAFFGQGTRLTVV.